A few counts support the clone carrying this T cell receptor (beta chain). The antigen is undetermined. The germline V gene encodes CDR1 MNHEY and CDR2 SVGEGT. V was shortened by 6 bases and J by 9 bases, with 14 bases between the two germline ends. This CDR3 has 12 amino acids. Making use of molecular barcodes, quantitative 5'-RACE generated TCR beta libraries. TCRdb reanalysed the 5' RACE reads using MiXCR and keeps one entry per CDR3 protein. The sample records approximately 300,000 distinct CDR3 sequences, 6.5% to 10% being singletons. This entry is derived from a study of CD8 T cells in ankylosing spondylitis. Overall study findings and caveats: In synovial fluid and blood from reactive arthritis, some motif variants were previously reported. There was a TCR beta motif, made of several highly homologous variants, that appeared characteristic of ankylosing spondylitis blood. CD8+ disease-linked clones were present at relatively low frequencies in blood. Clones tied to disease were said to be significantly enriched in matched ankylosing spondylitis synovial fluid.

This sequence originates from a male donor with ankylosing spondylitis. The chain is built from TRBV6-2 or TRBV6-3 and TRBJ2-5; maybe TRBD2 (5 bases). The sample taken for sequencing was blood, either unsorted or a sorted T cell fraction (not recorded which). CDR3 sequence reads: CASRERLVAQYF. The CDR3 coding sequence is TGTGCCAGCAGGGAGCGGCTTGTGGCCCAGTACTTC.